Below, 8 T cell receptor beta chains from the same sample are listed, as sequenced in a study of tumor-infiltrating lymphocytes in primary liver carcinoma. Reverse transcription of roughly 470 ng total RNA with a constant-region primer produced TCR beta cDNA. The TCR beta library was amplified through three nested multiplex PCR rounds in a modified ARM-PCR procedure. Rounds one and two of PCR, each of 9 to 11 cycles, were primed with TRBV1-TRBV30 forward primers and a C-beta reverse primer. TCRdb re-analysed the multiplex PCR reads in MiXCR, keeping a single row per CDR3 protein. Found here are approximately 80,000 distinct CDR3 sequences, around 66% of them singletons; the top ten hold less than 30%. The source material, about 19-30 mg of unsorted bulk tissue, was used to co-extract RNA and DNA. Material: tumor-adjacent normal liver tissue. The receptors shown here come from a man between 35 and 55 years old with primary liver carcinoma and hepatitis B virus infection.

In regard to this clonotype: Germline is not matched at one junction end, which may reflect a read error. The rearrangement links TRBV6-2 or TRBV6-3 to TRBJ2-7; a possible D gene is TRBD2 (5 bases). The CDR3 length is 16 residues. The germline CDR1 and CDR2 sequences are MNHEY and SVGEGT. This chain's CDR3 is CTSSYSIPSLPYERYF. The CDR3 DNA sequence: TGTACCAGCAGTTACTCGATTCCTAGCCTGCCCTACGAGCGGTACTTC.

Worth noting for this clonotype: Since the CDR3 does not end with the conserved phenylalanine or tryptophan, this likely comes from a read error. The chain employs TRBV10-3 and TRBJ2-7, with 9 bases identical to TRBD1. This CDR3 contains 13 residues. V gave up 10 bases and J gave up 5 bases; unmatched junction bases: 9. Per the germline V gene, CDR1 is ENHRY and CDR2 is SYGVKD. CDR3: CANRGQGLDEQYC. CDR3 bases: TGTGCCAACCGGGGACAGGGTTTGGACGAGCAGTACTGT.

The chain links TRBV6-5 to TRBJ2-7; 7 bases match TRBD1. Germline V CDR1 and CDR2: MNHEY, SVGAGI. The CDR3 spans 15 residues. Unmatched junction bases numbered 7, after V lost 5 bases and J lost 0 bases. The CDR3 loop reads CASSPQGDSSYEQYF. In DNA form, the CDR3 reads TGTGCCAGCAGTCCCCAGGGGGATAGCTCCTACGAGCAGTACTTC.

Turning to this clonotype: This may be a read error: a much more frequent sequence differs by one nucleotide. The rearrangement uses TRBV28 and TRBJ2-3; D might be TRBD1 or TRBD2, each matching 5 bases. The germline gives CDR1 MDHEN, CDR2 SYDVKM. This CDR3 is built from 13 residues. Trimming left V 4 bases short and J 7 bases short, with 12 bases between. CDR3 in amino acids: CASSSPGPYTQYF. The CDR3 DNA reads TGTGCCAGCAGTTCCCCGGGACCGTATACGCAGTATTTT.

A remark on this clonotype: Likely a read error: the CDR3 ends without its conserved phenylalanine or tryptophan. This sequence joins TRBV12-5 and TRBJ2-1; D perhaps matches TRBD2 (5 bases). This CDR3 has 15 residues. The germline gives CDR1 LGHNT, CDR2 FRNRAP. CDR3 coding DNA: TGTGTTAGTGGTTTGGTACCGGGGTTCTACAATGAGCAGTTCTTG. It translates to CVSGLVPGFYNEQFL.

This clonotype was seen at least ten times. This chain uses TRBV29-1 with TRBJ2-5; 10 bases align to TRBD1. The trim removed 4 bases at V and 5 bases at J, leaving 19 bases unmatched. This CDR3 region has 18 residues. In germline, CDR1 is SQVTM, CDR2 ANQGSEA. CDR3 nucleotide sequence: TGCAGCGTTGGGTTGGTCAGTCCGGGACAGGGGCCCGAGGAGACCCAGTACTTC. This translates into CSVGLVSPGQGPEETQYF.

This clonotype occurred many times. CDR3 residues: CASSYLAGEGNTQYF. The CDR3 DNA sequence: TGTGCCAGCAGTTACCTAGCGGGAGAAGGAAATACGCAGTATTTT. This sequence joins TRBV6-5 and TRBJ2-3; TRBD2 aligns across 10 bases. V lost 2 bases to trimming and J lost 7 bases; unmatched junction nucleotides: 6. Germline CDR1 reads MNHEY; CDR2 reads SVGAGI. The CDR3 sequence is 15 residues long.

A remark on this clonotype: The junction departs from germline at one end; a sequencing error may be responsible. The J gene is TRBJ2-5, the V gene TRBV29-1, with a possible D match to TRBD1 (6 bases). The CDR3 totals 13 residues. Germline V gives CDR1 SQVTM, CDR2 ANQGSEA. Here the CDR3 DNA reads TGCAGCGTGGAAACAGGGACACGAGAGACCCAGCACTTC. This sequence encodes CSVETGTRETQHF.